Reported below is one T cell receptor beta chain. Its antigen is not yet known. No quality values exist for individual bases; no much larger clone is one base distant. The CDR3 runs 13 residues from the cysteine to the phenylalanine. Kept here is only the CDR3 DNA, which spans 39 bases and is read in frame from base 1. Trimming costs V 8 bases and J 3 bases, and their ends lie 14 bases apart. The germline V gene supplies CDR1 SNHLY and CDR2 FYNNEI. This record belongs to a study of cytomegalovirus exposure and HLA in healthy donors (dated by TCRdb to about 2017). About the study as a whole: In an earlier analysis of 450 to 750 of the donors, 276 Gb of sequence data and approximately 120 million unique TCR beta sequences from 180 million or so T cells were reported. Around 300 gigabases of sequencing data and 70 million to 85 million unique TCR sequences were included in an early release covering roughly 700 HLA-typed donors. The genetic ancestry cluster associated with self-reported Caucasian donors included around 76% of the 398 genotyped donors. The study was designed to test whether signatures of past pathogen exposure could be identified by cataloging public T cell receptors. The study used immunosequencing to profile the T cell repertoires of some 600 subjects and linked those repertoires to cytomegalovirus serostatus. Besides the first cohort of 666 subjects, a separate validation cohort made up of over 100 different subjects was used. To predict cytomegalovirus infection status, the study combined high-throughput TCR immunosequencing, statistical association of individual TCRs with disease status, and machine learning. A later analysis re-examined previously published TCR beta repertoires from hundreds of donors and added high-resolution HLA genotyping to investigate patterns of TCR occurrence. The later analysis used no new phenotypic data to find candidate immune exposures, relying instead on TCR beta sequences and their occurrence across donors. To decide whether each TCR beta V gene segment behaved as functional or pseudogenic, an earlier analysis of 587 of the donors relied on high-throughput TCR beta sequencing. Donor age, sex, ethnicity and CMV serostatus were collected together with the repertoire data. A later genetic analysis took genome-wide SNP genotypes for about 55% of the 666 donors and used that subset as a discovery cohort. All discovery cohort repertoires had been generated using a single sequencing platform. HLA typing covered class I and class II loci at four-digit resolution. Typing coverage varied by locus: roughly 629-630 donors for A, B, C, DRB1 and DQB1; around 560 for DQA1; approximately 610 for DPA1; about 450 for DPB1. Roughly 5 DR-DQ haplotypes were handled as single units for association and clustering because linkage in the cohort was strong. Across under 500 genotyped donors of the cohort, an average of approximately 240,000 unique TCR beta nucleotide sequences per donor were sequenced, and approximately 17% of those sequences were non-productive.

In total, 630 or so healthy bone marrow donors made up the cohort. At the time of sampling, all cohort members were nominally healthy, though unrecorded immune exposures were likely present. The donor tested CMV seronegative, placing the donor among the roughly 400 seronegative members of the cohort. A peripheral blood sample was provided by each donor, and peripheral blood mononuclear cells were used for TCR beta sequencing. The Qiagen DNeasy Blood Extraction Kit was used to extract genomic DNA from the blood cell samples. Library prep was done by the immunoSEQ multiplex PCR assay. For the multiplex PCR, a mixture combining 60 forward primers for TCR Vbeta segments and 13 reverse primers for TCR Jbeta segments was used. The CDR3 region of rearranged TCR beta genes was amplified from genomic DNA by a multiplex PCR assay. The Illumina HiSeq System was used to sequence the amplified TCR beta libraries as 87-base-pair reads. As for the original processing: A later analysis counted approximately 84 million unique TCR beta chains across the 550 to 800 repertoires, and roughly 9.9 million of these chains were shared by at least two donors. Raw reads were error-corrected and collapsed into unique sequences with a nearest-neighbor algorithm that merged closely related sequences to remove PCR and sequencing errors. To assign V, D and J gene segments, CDR3 sequences were aligned to IMGT reference sequences. Each retained sequence needed at least a six-nucleotide match to both a V gene segment and a J gene segment. A rearrangement counted as productive if the CDR3 had no stop codons and remained in frame with V and J, and every other rearrangement counted as non-productive. Following IMGT convention, CDR3 was defined as the stretch from the second conserved V-encoded cysteine to the conserved J-encoded phenylalanine. The earlier analysis of some 600 of the donors excluded sequences that lacked an unambiguous match to a single V gene segment. In an earlier analysis of a few hundred of the donors, a V segment was called functional when productive rearrangements were above 56.7%, and segregating when the standard deviation between donors exceeded 5%. A statistical classification framework was developed to diagnose cytomegalovirus status using the catalog of TCR beta chain sequences. A later analysis assigned V and J genes by comparing TCR nucleotide sequences with IMGT/GENE-DB human TR gene sequences. The TCRdist pipeline was used in a later analysis to assign CDR3 sequences and most-parsimonious VDJ recombination scenarios. In a later analysis, every TCR beta chain was defined by the combination of its CDR3 amino acid sequence and its V-gene family, and reads without a unique V-gene family were dropped. As a way to deal with suspected cross-contamination and a sequencing artifact, a later analysis dropped approximately 570 nucleotide sequences that were highly shared and had low generation probability. For each public chain, a later analysis derived a clonal expansion index from normalized ranks of inferred template counts within each repertoire. A later analysis computed generation probabilities with a VDJ recombination model fitted to out-of-frame rearrangements, and checked the results against IGoR. Hypergeometric tests were used in a later analysis to score TCR-TCR, TCR-HLA and TCR-CMV co-occurrence, with a repertoire-size bias correction applied to the TCR pairs. A later analysis estimated false discovery rates by permuting HLA or CMV assignments 20 times. In a later analysis, co-occurring TCRs were grouped using DBSCAN, and TCRdist sequence similarity was added for clustering within HLA-allele-positive subsets. Repertoires with fewer than 30,000 or more than 120,000 public chains, plus five repertoires with anomalous nucleotide sharing, were excluded from co-occurrence clustering. This is the immuneACCESS table as TCRdb keeps it, with only in-frame sequences that have V and J called. A part of the clones is gone; compared with another copy, unresolved V genes explain less than half, and the rest is unexplained. The V and J calls and clone size were taken over from that table, and D and trimming were inferred from the DNA. Across this sample there are 130,000 or so clones, with 65% to 80% seen only once. Roughly 1.5% of the sample rests with the top ten.

On the study overall, not on this receptor specifically: Roughly uniform sequencing depth across donors was assumed in presence/absence analyses, although this assumption may not hold. An association between a missense DCLRE1C variant and V-gene and J-gene trimming of TCR beta chains was found in a later genetic analysis and replicated in an independent cohort. Compared with the roughly 670-donor mean, donors in an Asian-associated ancestry cluster had fewer N-insertions in productive TCRs, according to a later genetic analysis. Linkage disequilibrium might explain the correlated functional status among segregating V segments, but an unknown experimental factor could not be excluded. A total of 164 TCR beta chains were listed by the study as associated with cytomegalovirus. HLA typing was unavailable for some donors at each locus, so association tests used only the typed subset. A group of highly shared sequence variants was considered likely to be a technical artifact of the sequencing pipeline. Immune exposure information for the cohort was limited to CMV serostatus. When HLA alleles, especially DR and DQ, strongly co-occurred, TCR associations were difficult to assign to individual alleles. Several of the top co-occurrence clusters appeared to be linked to parvovirus B19, influenza, CMV and Epstein-Barr virus, according to a later analysis. The authors suggested that the approach could potentially be extended to other disease states and immunological phenotypes. Specific HLA alleles were associated with roughly 17,000 TCR beta sequences at a false discovery rate of 0.05 in a later analysis. Approximately 16 rarely observed V segments, including chromosome 9 orphons, were excluded from the earlier analysis of some 590 of the donors because counts were too low. The classifier was reported to diagnose cytomegalovirus status with high specificity and sensitivity in both the original cohort and the validation cohort. A later analysis found that HLA-associated TCR beta chains were more clonally expanded and had lower generation probabilities than equally common non-associated chains. Because the 87-base-pair reads could not distinguish some IMGT-functional V segments, including TRBV6-2 and TRBV6-3, those segments were excluded. A further reported finding was that TCR beta sequences accurately predicted the HLA-A and HLA-B alleles for most subjects in the first cohort. According to a later analysis, most CMV-associated TCR beta chains appeared to be HLA-restricted, and the HLA associations seemed to be driven largely by CMV exposure. In a later analysis, TCR association rates were found to vary across HLA loci, with the most associated TCRs seen for DRB1 alleles and the fewest for HLA-C alleles. While some public TCRs were present in many individuals, most TCR sequences turned up only very rarely across donors. In an earlier analysis of 587 of the donors, most TCR beta V segments appeared in productive rearrangements about 87% or about 30% of the time, broadly matching IMGT annotations. Only TCR beta chains were sequenced in this cohort, and the absence of alpha or paired-chain data limited detectable features. A few of the identified cytomegalovirus-associated TCR beta chains were confirmed in vitro to be specific for cytomegalovirus antigens.

The chain couples TRBV2 to TRBJ2-7; a weak D assignment points to TRBD2 (6 bases agree). The sequence was collected from a woman aged 18-29 years in good health and CMV-seronegative. Sequencing was done on a sample of PBMCs. The CDR3 region reads CASFGTSLYEQYF. The DNA is TGTGCCAGCTTTGGGACTTCTCTCTACGAGCAGTACTTC.